This T cell receptor (beta chain) was sequenced during a study of T cells in Graves' hyperthyroidism and ophthalmopathy. Study-wide context: Peripheral blood was secured at the point of initial diagnosis, before any treatment.

A patient was excluded if there was uncontrolled infection, other autoimmune disease, pregnancy or lactation. PBMCs were obtained from approximately 10 ml fresh peripheral blood. TCR beta CDR3 sequences were amplified from RNA transcripts. The primer set for the first-round RT-PCR of the TCR CDR3 was HTBI. TCRdb processed the multiplex PCR reads anew with MiXCR; each CDR3 protein has one entry. The sample lists 660,000 or so distinct CDR3 sequences, less than 25% occurring once. This CDR3 region has 22 residues. The junction had 20 bases not matched to a gene; V was cut back by 1 base and J by 2 bases. Per germline, CDR1 SGHTA and CDR2 FQGNSA.

The chain uses TRBV7-2 and TRBJ2-1; 10 nucleotides line up with TRBD2. The material sequenced was blood. This sequence was found in a man aged 25 to 40 with Graves' ophthalmopathy. DNA of the CDR3: TGTGCCAGCAGCTTAGTCAAGATTACGTCTAGCGGGAGAAGATCGACCTACAATGAGCAGTTCTTC. It specifies CASSLVKITSSGRRSTYNEQFF.